This T cell receptor beta chain was captured by sequencing in a study of cytomegalovirus exposure and HLA in healthy donors. General study results and limits: Indistinguishability led to the exclusion of some V segments, TRBV6-2 and TRBV6-3 included. In vitro checks showed that a few CMV-associated chains really do target CMV antigens. About 87% or about 30% of the time was how often most TCR beta V segments were productive, according to an earlier analysis. The likely origin of a cluster of highly shared sequence variants was a sequencing artifact.

As concerns this clone: What it binds is not known.

The PCR ran on 60 Vbeta and 13 Jbeta primers. Only in-frame clones appear in the TCRdb table, and some are missing; sequencing was by immunoSEQ multiplex PCR. The profile shows 85,000 to 95,000 clones, 76% of them singletons. The germline CDR1 and CDR2 sequences are SGHVS and FNYEAQ. The CDR3 has 14 residues. V was pared by 2 bases and J by 3 bases, with 8 bases between. This chain uses TRBV7-6 with TRBJ1-3; D is perhaps TRBD1 (6 bases). The sample taken for sequencing was PBMCs. The sequence was obtained from a man in his thirties or forties in good health and CMV-seropositive. CDR3 nucleotides: TGTGCCAGCAGCTTAACAGGGATTGGAAACACCATATATTTT. Protein: CASSLTGIGNTIYF.